The present T cell receptor (beta chain) was sequenced within a study of blood T cell repertoires in COVID-19. Background on the study: The origin of the acute and convalescent COVID-19 samples was the United States, Italy and Spain. Sources were T cells, B-cell-depleted T cells, or PBMCs; the material itself was cDNA or gDNA.

Looked up from germline, CDR1 is LNHDA and CDR2 is SQIVND (reference sequence). Trimming removed 9 bases from V and 0 bases from J; junction bases left unmatched: 8. The CDR3 is made up of 15 amino acids. In the authors' workflow: Counts of nucleated cells, estimated from reference gene primer amplification, were obtained. TCRdb keeps only in-frame clones here, not all; method: immunoSEQ multiplex PCR. For V, J and clone size, that table is used; D and trimming come from the DNA. The table includes 350,000 to 450,000 clones, more than 85% detected once. Participants' reported clinical history set cohort assignment. This clone was counted only a few times.

The sample was PBMCs or T cells enriched from blood (not recorded which). This receptor was identified in a woman in her thirties or forties who had been exposed to COVID-19. The V and J genes are TRBV19 and TRBJ1-5; 7 bases are a match to TRBD1. The CDR3 loop is CASQDRWGSNQPQHF. For the CDR3, the DNA is TGTGCCAGCCAGGACAGGTGGGGTAGCAATCAGCCCCAGCATTTT.